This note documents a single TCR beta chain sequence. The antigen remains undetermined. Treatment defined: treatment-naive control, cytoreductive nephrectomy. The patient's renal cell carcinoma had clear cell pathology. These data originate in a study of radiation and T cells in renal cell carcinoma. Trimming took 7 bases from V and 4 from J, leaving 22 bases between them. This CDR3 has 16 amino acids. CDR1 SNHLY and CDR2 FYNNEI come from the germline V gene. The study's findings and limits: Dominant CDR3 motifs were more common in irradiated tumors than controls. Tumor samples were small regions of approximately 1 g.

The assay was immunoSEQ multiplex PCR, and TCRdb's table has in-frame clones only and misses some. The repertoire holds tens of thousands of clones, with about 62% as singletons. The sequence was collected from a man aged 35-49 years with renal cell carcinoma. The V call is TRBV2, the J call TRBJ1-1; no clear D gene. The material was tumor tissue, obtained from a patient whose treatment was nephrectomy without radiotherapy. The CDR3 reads CASKARPRTRSTEAFF. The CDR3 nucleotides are TGTGCCAGCAAGGCGCGACCCCGGACCCGGTCCACTGAAGCTTTCTTT.